The entry below gives a single T cell receptor beta chain sequence along with its context. This sample is part of a study of shared clonotypes between healthy human individuals. Germline lookup yields CDR1 MDHEN and CDR2 SYDVKM. Trimming stripped 10 bases from V and 3 bases from J, with 15 bases between. The CDR3 consists of 13 residues. Several immunoSEQ 96-well plates shared each subset's DNA, each plate a replicate. Repertoires were generated with immunoSEQ multiplex PCR, while TCRdb's copy carries only in-frame clones and drops some. The repertoire has roughly 2,300,000 clones, roughly 92% of them found once; the top ten carry 0.3% to 0.45%.

Sequencing was carried out using naive CD4+ T cells from PBMCs. The subset denotes: CD45RA+ positively selected. This clonotype originated in a man in his late teens or twenties in good health. Some clones in this sample may be carry-over from other donors' samples. The V gene is TRBV28, the J gene TRBJ1-1; D unresolved. CDR3 bases: TGTGCCACTACCACTAGTTGGGACACTGAAGCTTTCTTT. This sequence encodes CATTTSWDTEAFF.